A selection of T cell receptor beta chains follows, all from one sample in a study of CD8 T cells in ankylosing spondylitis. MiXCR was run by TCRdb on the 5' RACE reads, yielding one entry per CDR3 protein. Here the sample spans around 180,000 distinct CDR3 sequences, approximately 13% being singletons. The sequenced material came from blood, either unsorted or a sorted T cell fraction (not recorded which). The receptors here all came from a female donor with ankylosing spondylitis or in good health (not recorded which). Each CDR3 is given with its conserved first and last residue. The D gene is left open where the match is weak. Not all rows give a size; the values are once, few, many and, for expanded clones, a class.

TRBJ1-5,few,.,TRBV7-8,TGTGCCAGCGGTGCGGGTAGCAATCAGCCCCAGCATTTT,CASGAGSNQPQHF
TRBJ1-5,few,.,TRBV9,TGTGCCAGCAGCGTAGGTATGAATCAGCCCCAGCATTTT,CASSVGMNQPQHF
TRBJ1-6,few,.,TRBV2,TGTGCCAGCAGTGAAGCGGTTAATTCACCCCTCCACTTT,CASSEAVNSPLHF
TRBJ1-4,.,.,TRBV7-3,TGTGCCAGCAGAACCCTTCCCGGGGGTGTAGGTGAAAAACTGTTTTTT,CASRTLPGGVGEKLFF
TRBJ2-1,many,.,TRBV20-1,TGCAGTGCTAGATCTGGCGGCTCCTACAATGAGCAGTTCTTC,CSARSGGSYNEQFF
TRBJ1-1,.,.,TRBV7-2,TGTGCCAGCAGCTTTAGGGACGGAGATGAAGCTTTCTTT,CASSFRDGDEAFF
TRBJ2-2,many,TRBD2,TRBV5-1,TGCGCCAGCAGTGAACTAGCGGGACGACAAAGGGAGCTGTTTTTT,CASSELAGRQRELFF
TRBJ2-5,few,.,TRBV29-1,TGCACCATTACGGAGCAGGATGCCTCTACCCAGTACTTC,CTITEQDASTQYF
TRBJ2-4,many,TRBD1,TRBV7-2,TGTGCCAGCAGCTACAGGGGACAAAACATTCAGTACTTC,CASSYRGQNIQYF
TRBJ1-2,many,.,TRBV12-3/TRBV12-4,TGTGCCAGCAGTTCTACCCTAAGTGGCTGCACCTTC,CASSSTLSGCTF
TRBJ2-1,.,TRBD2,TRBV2,TGTGCCAGCATCTCCCGGACTAGCGGGGAATACAATGAGCAGTTCTTC,CASISRTSGEYNEQFF
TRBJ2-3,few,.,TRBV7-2,TGTGCCAGCAGCCCGACCAGCCCCCCAGATACGCAGTATTTT,CASSPTSPPDTQYF
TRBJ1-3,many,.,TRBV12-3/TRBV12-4,TGTGCCAGCAGCCTAGCGACCGGACCGGGAAACACCATATATTTT,CASSLATGPGNTIYF
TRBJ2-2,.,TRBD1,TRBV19,TGTGCCAGTAGCCGGACAGGGGGTTCCCACGGGGAGCTGTTTTTT,CASSRTGGSHGELFF
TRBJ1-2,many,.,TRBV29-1,TGCAGCGTGAAAACAGGGGGCTACACCTTC,CSVKTGGYTF
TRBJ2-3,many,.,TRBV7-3,TGTGCCAGCAGTGTCGGCACAGATACGCAGTATTTT,CASSVGTDTQYF
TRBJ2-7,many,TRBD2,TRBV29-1,TGCAGCGTTGACTCCGTAACTAGCGGGGCATCCTACGAGCAGTACTTC,CSVDSVTSGASYEQYF
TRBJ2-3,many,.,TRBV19,TGTGCCAGTAGCGTCTACAGTACCGATACGCAGTATTTT,CASSVYSTDTQYF
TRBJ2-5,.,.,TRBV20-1,TGCAGTGCTAGGCAATCAGAGACCCAGTACTTC,CSARQSETQYF
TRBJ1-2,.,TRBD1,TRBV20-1,TGCAGTGCTAGCCAATGGGACAGGGGGATCTATGGCTACACCTTC,CSASQWDRGIYGYTF
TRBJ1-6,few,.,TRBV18,TGTGCCAGCTCACCGACGGCTAATAATTCACCCCTCCACTTT,CASSPTANNSPLHF
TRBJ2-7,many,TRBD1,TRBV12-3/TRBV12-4,TGTGCCAGCAGAAGTTTACATCAGGGGGTGTCCGAGCAGTACTTC,CASRSLHQGVSEQYF
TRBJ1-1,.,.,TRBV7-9,TGTGCCAGCAGCTTAGTTGCAGAGAACACTGAAGTTTTCTTT,CASSLVAENTEVFF
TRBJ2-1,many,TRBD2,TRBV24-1,TGTGCCACCAGTGCAGCGGGATCTTACAATGAGCAGTTCTTC,CATSAAGSYNEQFF
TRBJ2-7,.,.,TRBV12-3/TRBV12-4,TGTGCCAGCAGTTTTCCAGCGTCCTACGAGCAGTACTTC,CASSFPASYEQYF
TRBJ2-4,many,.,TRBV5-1,TGCGCCAGCAGCTTGGATGGCCGGATCGGAAACATTCAGTACTTC,CASSLDGRIGNIQYF
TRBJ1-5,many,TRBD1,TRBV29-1,TGCAGCGTCGGACAGGGAGGGGATCAGCCCCAGCATTTT,CSVGQGGDQPQHF
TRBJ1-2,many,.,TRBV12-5,TGTGCTAGTGGTCAGTGGGAGGGCTATGGCTACACCTTC,CASGQWEGYGYTF
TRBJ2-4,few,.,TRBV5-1,TGCGCCAGCAGCTTGGTGACAGGAGCTAACATTCAGTACTTC,CASSLVTGANIQYF
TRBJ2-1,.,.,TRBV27,TGTGCCAGCAGTTTTCGTGGGAGTTGGGAAAATGAGCAGTTCTTC,CASSFRGSWENEQFF
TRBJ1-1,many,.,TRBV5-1,TGCGCCAGCAGCTTGGACAGGCCACAGGGTGAAGCTTTCTTT,CASSLDRPQGEAFF
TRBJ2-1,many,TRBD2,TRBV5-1,TGCGCCAGCAGCTTGTTAGCGGGCGTCTACAATGAGCAGTTCTTC,CASSLLAGVYNEQFF